This T cell receptor beta chain was obtained from a study of T cell responses to AZD1222 COVID-19 vaccine. Study-level results: Only a handful of AZD1222 recipients were seropositive at baseline. Donors in the cohort were predominantly white British and more often female, and clonal diversity was possibly underestimated.

Trimming shortened V by 6 bases and J by 5 bases, and 16 bases separated the two germline ends. CDR1 SGHTA and CDR2 FQGTGA come from the germline V gene. The CDR3 is made up of 14 amino acids. Notes on this clone: Antigen unknown.

The method was immunoSEQ multiplex PCR; TCRdb's version includes in-frame clones alone and lacks a portion of them. The sample holds about 170,000 clones, approximately 88% seen once. The gene calls are TRBV7-3 and TRBJ1-1, with TRBD1 as a possible D gene (6 bases). The sequences come from peripheral blood, collected on day 0 of AZD1222 vaccination. This TCR was sampled from an adult in good health. CDR3 coding DNA: TGTGCCAGCAGTTCTACAGGGATGAGGACTGAAGCTTTCTTT. Its protein product is CASSSTGMRTEAFF. The variable domain in full, with the rest retrieved from reference TRBV7-3 and TRBJ1-1, is GAGVSQTPSNKVTEKGKYVELRCDPISGHTALYWYRQSLGQGPEFLIYFQGTGAADDSGLPNDRFFAVRPEGSVSTLKIQRTERGDSAVYLCASSSTGMRTEAFFGQGTRLTVV.